The clone carrying this T cell receptor beta chain was detected a few times. Its antigen is not identified. From germline, CDR1 is MNHNS and CDR2 SASEGT. V was clipped by 6 bases and J by 1 base; unmatched bases: 3. The CDR3 extends over 14 amino acids. Researchers amplified the TCR beta CDR3 regions from RNA transcripts. Carried out on the TCR CDR3, a first-round RT-PCR used the HTBI primer set. From the multiplex PCR reads, TCRdb called clonotypes with MiXCR, one entry per CDR3 protein. The sample lists more than 550,000 distinct CDR3 sequences, 45% occurring once. The sample comes from a study of T cells in Graves' hyperthyroidism and ophthalmopathy. Whole-study results and caveats: In the blood, most expanded thyroid clonotypes above 0.001 appeared as well. Ophthalmopathy, which appeared later, was predicted by the model a median roughly 6.5 months before onset.

Exclusion followed for patients with uncontrolled infection, other autoimmune disease, pregnancy or lactation. Thyroid ultrasound, orbital computed tomography, clinical symptoms, and serum thyroxine and TRAb underpinned diagnoses. This receptor was identified in an adult man with Graves' disease, either hyperthyroidism or ophthalmopathy (not recorded which). The V call is TRBV6-1, the J call TRBJ1-2, with 9 bases fitting TRBD1. Source material: peripheral blood or thyroid tissue (not recorded which). The CDR3 region is CASRGQGSNYGYTF. The CDR3 DNA follows: TGTGCCAGCAGGGGACAGGGAAGTAACTATGGCTACACCTTC.